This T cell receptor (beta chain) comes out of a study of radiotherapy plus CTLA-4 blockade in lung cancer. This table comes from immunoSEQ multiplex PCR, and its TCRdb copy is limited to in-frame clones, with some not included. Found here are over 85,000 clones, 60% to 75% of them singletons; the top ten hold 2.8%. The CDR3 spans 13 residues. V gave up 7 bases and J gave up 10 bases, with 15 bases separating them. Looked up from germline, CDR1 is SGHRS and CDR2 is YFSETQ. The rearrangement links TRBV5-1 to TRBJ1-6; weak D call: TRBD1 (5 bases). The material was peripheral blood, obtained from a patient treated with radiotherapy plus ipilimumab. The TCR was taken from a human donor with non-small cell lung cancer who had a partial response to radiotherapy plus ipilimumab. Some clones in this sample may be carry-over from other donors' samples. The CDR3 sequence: CASPGRRGSPLHF. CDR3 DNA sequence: TGCGCCAGCCCCGGCCGTAGGGGCTCACCCCTCCACTTT.